Each of the 30 T cell receptor beta chains below was sequenced from the same sample in a study of T and B cells in COVID-19 patients (dated by TCRdb to 2020 to 2022). Genomic DNA extracted from blood was used in amounts of roughly 220-500 ng for amplification of TRB repertoires. This sample was sequenced with an Illumina MiSeq. Multiplex PCR with BIOMED2 TRB-A/B primer pools was used to amplify TRB rearrangements. TCRdb applied fastp at Q25 and MiXCR to the public reads, then kept only in-frame beta chains. Rows are unified per CDR3 protein, each entry keeping the most common DNA and genes. The sample contains 3,500 or so distinct CDR3 sequences, 28% of them found a single time. Under 75% of the sample lies in the top ten. Sequenced sample: blood. These receptors all come from a human donor with active COVID-19. The donor label of this sample is uncertain.

V and J are TRBV18 and TRBJ1-1, with 11 bases lining up with TRBD1. V shed 6 bases and J 5 bases; nucleotides not matched to a gene: 5. There are 14 residues in the CDR3. Germline V gives CDR1 KGHSH, CDR2 LQKENI. CDR3 sequence reads: CASSEDRGQTEAFF. CDR3 coding DNA: TGTGCCAGCTCCGAGGACAGGGGGCAGACTGAAGCTTTCTTT.

The chain combines TRBV19 with TRBJ2-1, with unresolved D. CDR3 length: 12 residues. Germline V gene sequence: CDR1 LNHDA, CDR2 SQIVND (reference sequence). V lost 4 bases to trimming and J lost 15 bases, with 16 bases between them. The CDR3 DNA follows: TGTGCCAGTAGTACCGACCACCCGGGTCTGTTCTTC. This translates into CASSTDHPGLFF.

This clonotype appeared a single time. The chain has TRBV7-2 and TRBJ1-4; D gene uncertain. Trimming shortened V by 0 bases and J by 5 bases, and 10 bases separated the two germline ends. Germline V gene sequence: CDR1 SGHTA, CDR2 FQGNSA. This CDR3 has 15 amino acids. The CDR3 here is CASSLAPALNEKLFF. As DNA, the CDR3 is TGTGCCAGCAGCTTAGCCCCGGCGCTAAATGAAAAACTGTTTTTT.

This sequence joins TRBV18 and TRBJ2-5, with 9 bases identical to TRBD1. V trimming: 3 bases; J trimming: 7 bases; junction bases outside the gene matches: 6. Per germline, CDR1 KGHSH and CDR2 LQKENI. This CDR3 is built from 14 residues. CDR3: CASSPLGTGLTQYF. The CDR3 DNA sequence: TGTGCCAGCTCACCCCTAGGGACAGGGCTGACCCAGTACTTC.

V gene TRBV6-1 combines with J gene TRBJ2-7; D gene ambiguous. Germline values: CDR1 MNHNS, CDR2 SASEGT. CDR3 size: 14 residues. Trimming took 1 base from V and 3 from J, leaving 10 bases between them. The CDR3 here is CASSEDGGYYEQYV. The CDR3 region has the DNA TGTGCCAGCAGTGAAGACGGCGGCTACTACGAGCAGTACGTC.

In its sample, this clonotype was seen once. One end of the junction varies from germline; a read error may be responsible. The V call is TRBV5-6, the J call TRBJ1-3, with D possibly TRBD1 on 5 matching bases. Germline V gives CDR1 SGHDT, CDR2 YYEEEE. The CDR3 consists of 15 residues. The CDR3 loop is CASSSGPNSGNTIYF. DNA for the CDR3: TGCGCCAGCAGCTCGGGACCGAACTCTGGAAACACCATATATTTT.

This clonotype was observed a handful of times. This chain connects TRBV5-6 to TRBJ1-3; D is unclear. Looked up from germline, CDR1 is SGHDT and CDR2 is YYEEEE. The CDR3 loop spans 15 amino acids. V was cut by 4 bases and J by 4 bases, with 15 bases left in between. CDR3 loop: CASSLVGSAGNTIYF. The CDR3 coding sequence is TGTGCCAGCAGCCTAGTGGGGTCGGCAGGAAACACCATATATTTT.

This clonotype came up a few times. The junction differs from germline at one of its ends, possibly a read error. The CDR3 reads CASSQDMDRAAEAFF. Written as DNA, the CDR3 is TGCGCTAGCAGCCAAGATATGGACAGGGCCGCTGAAGCTTTCTTT. This chain joins TRBV4-3 and TRBJ1-1, with 8 positions matching TRBD1. CDR1 is LGHNA and CDR2 is YSLEER in the germline V gene. The CDR3 spans 15 residues.

The chain employs TRBV5-4 and TRBJ2-3; D call uncertain. The ends were cut back, 2 bases at V and 0 bases at J, with 10 bases in the middle. Germline CDR1 and CDR2: SGHNT and YYREEE (reference sequence). The CDR3 is made up of 15 amino acids. Here the CDR3 DNA reads TGTGCCAGCAGCTTCGTTGGCGGTAGCACAGATACGCAGTATTTT. This sequence encodes CASSFVGGSTDTQYF. Looking up the rest from reference TRBV5-4 and TRBJ2-3 gives the full variable domain: ETGVTQSPTHLIKTRGQQVTLRCSSQSGHNTVSWYQQALGQGPQFIFQYYREEENGRGNFPPRFSGLQFPNYSSELNVNALELDDSALYLCASSFVGGSTDTQYFGPGTRLTVL.

This clonotype rates as medium-sized. This chain uses TRBV19 with TRBJ1-1; 8 positions agree with TRBD1. Germline-derived CDR1 and CDR2 are LNHDA and SQIVND (reference sequence). Unmatched junction bases numbered 6, after V lost 0 bases and J lost 6 bases. This CDR3 is 15 amino acids long. For the CDR3, the DNA is TGTGCCAGTAGTATAGACGGCAGGGGGCTGGCTGAAGCTTTCTTT. The encoded protein is CASSIDGRGLAEAFF.

This clonotype has only one observation. The chain links TRBV7-2 to TRBJ2-5; 8 bases are a match to TRBD1. The germline V gene has CDR1 SGHTA and CDR2 FQGNSA. Trimming took 1 base from V and 2 from J; bases not matched to a gene: 6. The length of the CDR3 is 16 residues. Here the CDR3 reads CASSLVEWTGQETQYF. The CDR3 bases are TGTGCCAGCAGCTTAGTCGAGTGGACAGGGCAAGAGACCCAGTACTTC.

The sample holds a few counts of this clonotype. The chain uses TRBV19 and TRBJ1-1; D possibly corresponds to TRBD1 (5 bases). Deletions cut 3 bases from V and 1 base from J, with 12 bases between. CDR1 and CDR2 from the germline V gene are LNHDA and SQIVND (reference sequence). This CDR3 contains 15 residues. CDR3 nucleotide sequence: TGTGCCAGTAGTATGGACACCCTTCGGAACACTGAAGCTTTCTTT. Residues: CASSMDTLRNTEAFF.

The sample holds a few counts of this clonotype. V and J are TRBV12-3 or TRBV12-4 and TRBJ2-1, with D perhaps being TRBD1 or TRBD2 (6 bases each). Deletions cut 5 bases from V and 10 bases from J, with 18 bases between. CDR3 length equals 14 residues. The CDR3 is CASSRLQGGPEQFF. CDR3 DNA sequence: TGTGCCAGCAGTCGATTACAGGGAGGACCCGAGCAGTTCTTC.

The chain combines TRBV6-5 with TRBJ1-2; D call uncertain. The length of the CDR3 is 14 residues. With 0 bases removed from V and 6 bases from J, the gap between germline ends came to 11 bases. Germline V gene lookup returns CDR1 MNHEY and CDR2 SVGAGI. The CDR3 region has the DNA TGTGCCAGCAGTTACTCCGCGCGGCAGGATGGCTACACCTTC. Protein product: CASSYSARQDGYTF.

This rearrangement joins TRBV19 to TRBJ2-1; 9 positions match TRBD2. CDR1 is LNHDA and CDR2 is SQIVND in the germline V gene (reference sequence). There are 14 residues in the CDR3. After removal of 6 bases from V and 7 bases from J, the junction contained 7 bases not matched to a gene. CDR3 sequence: CASRQSGGRNEQFF. CDR3 coding DNA: TGTGCCAGTAGACAGAGCGGGGGGCGTAATGAGCAGTTCTTC.

The genes are TRBV6-5 and TRBJ1-5; D not resolved. V was trimmed by 6 bases and J by 0 bases, leaving 6 bases between them. The CDR3 spans 13 residues. Germline V gives CDR1 MNHEY, CDR2 SVGAGI. DNA of the CDR3: TGTGCCAGCAGCGGAGATAGCAATCAGCCCCAGCATTTT. Translation: CASSGDSNQPQHF.

This clonotype was counted between two and nine times. This chain connects TRBV7-9 to TRBJ2-1; TRBD2 agrees at 9 bases. J lost 6 bases, V lost 5 bases, and 8 bases had no gene match. CDR1 and CDR2 (germline): SEHNR, FQNEAQ (reference sequence). This CDR3 has 15 amino acids. The CDR3 DNA is TGTGCCAGCAGCCCTCCCTGGCGGGGGGGCAATGAGCAGTTCTTC. Translation gives CASSPPWRGGNEQFF.

The chain employs TRBV5-5 and TRBJ2-7, with a weak D call TRBD1 (7 bases). CDR1 and CDR2 from the germline V gene are SGHKS and YYEKEE (reference sequence). The CDR3 has 14 amino acids. V was cut by 2 bases and J by 6 bases, with 15 bases left in between. The CDR3 loop reads CASSLVHRGGEQYF. The CDR3 coding sequence is TGTGCCAGCAGCTTAGTGCACAGGGGAGGCGAGCAGTACTTC.

This clonotype was counted between two and nine times. V gene TRBV5-6 combines with J gene TRBJ2-2; TRBD2 matches at 9 bases. CDR3 length equals 18 residues. In germline, CDR1 is SGHDT, CDR2 YYEEEE. The ends lost 0 bases at V and 0 bases at J; junction bases unmatched: 6. The CDR3 reads CASSLVGSGGPNTGELFF. The CDR3, as DNA: TGTGCCAGCAGCTTGGTGGGTAGCGGGGGCCCGAACACCGGGGAGCTGTTTTTT.

The chain is built from TRBV12-3 or TRBV12-4 and TRBJ2-1, with 9 bases that match TRBD2. The CDR3 loop spans 15 amino acids. V was clipped by 4 bases and J by 8 bases; unmatched bases: 9. The CDR3 DNA reads as TGTGCCAGCAGTTGGCGCGGGGGGGCACGGGATGAGCAGTTCTTC. Protein: CASSWRGGARDEQFF.

This clonotype is labeled as medium-sized. This chain joins TRBV10-3 and TRBJ2-1, with TRBD2 identical over 8 bases. CDR1 and CDR2 (germline): ENHRY, SYGVKD. This CDR3 comprises 16 residues. Trimming cost V 3 bases and J 1 base; bases outside gene matches: 5. The DNA for the CDR3 is TGTGCCATCAGTGATAGGCTAGCGGGTTCCTACAATGAGCAGTTCTTC. Translated, it gives CAISDRLAGSYNEQFF.

The rearrangement uses TRBV11-2 and TRBJ2-5; 9 nucleotides match TRBD2. CDR1 and CDR2 (germline): SGHAT, FQNNGV. V gave up 5 bases and J gave up 5 bases; unmatched junction bases: 9. CDR3 size: 15 residues. The CDR3 loop is CASSSSGGVGETQYF. DNA of the CDR3: TGTGCCAGCAGCAGTAGCGGGGGCGTAGGGGAGACCCAGTACTTC.

V and J are TRBV5-6 and TRBJ1-1, with 7 positions matching TRBD1. Germline V gene lookup returns CDR1 SGHDT and CDR2 YYEEEE. The CDR3 contains 13 residues. Trimming at V came to 2 bases and at J to 14 bases, leaving 12 bases not matched to a gene. The CDR3 region is CASSLHRQGRRFF. The CDR3 nucleotides read TGTGCCAGCAGCTTACATAGACAGGGTAGAAGGTTCTTT. Combining the CDR3 with reference TRBV5-6 and TRBJ1-1 gives the whole variable domain DAGVTQSPTHLIKTRGQQVTLRCSPKSGHDTVSWYQQALGQGPQFIFQYYEEEERQRGNFPDRFSGHQFPNYSSELNVNALLLGDSALYLCASSLHRQGRRFFGQGTRLTVV.

This clonotype qualifies as medium-sized. Here the CDR3 DNA reads TGTGCCAGCAGCTTAGTCGTATCGGGCACCGGGGAGCTGTTTTTT. Translating it yields CASSLVVSGTGELFF. The chain uses TRBV7-6 and TRBJ2-2; unclear D gene. This CDR3 has 15 amino acids. V was pared by 1 base and J by 4 bases, with 10 bases between. Per germline, CDR1 SGHVS and CDR2 FNYEAQ.

This clonotype was picked up a small number of times. This chain joins TRBV27 and TRBJ2-7; the match to TRBD1 covers 7 bases. Losses at the gene ends were 5 bases for V and 5 bases for J; bases not matched to a gene: 9. CDR3 length: 14 residues. Germline CDR1 reads MNHEY; CDR2 reads SMNVEV (reference sequence). The CDR3 coding sequence is TGTGCCAGCAGTCTTAGGGGGCGCGGAGACGAGCAGTACTTC. It encodes CASSLRGRGDEQYF.

Remarks on this clonotype: An end of the junction does not agree with germline; a read error may underlie this. CDR3 in amino acids: CASSTNGGLGGYTF. In DNA, the CDR3 is TGCGCCAGCAGCACCAACGGGGGGCTGGGTGGCTACACCTTC. The V call is TRBV5-6, the J call TRBJ1-2; D possibly corresponds to TRBD1 (6 bases). The CDR3 is 14 amino acids. Germline values: CDR1 SGHDT, CDR2 YYEEEE.

The V gene is TRBV6-4, the J gene TRBJ1-2; a weak D match, TRBD1 (6 bases). Trimming took off 3 bases at V and 8 bases at J, with 16 bases between the two ends. Germline V gene sequence: CDR1 MRHNA, CDR2 SNTAGT. The CDR3 contains 14 residues. The CDR3 DNA reads as TGTGCCAGCAGTGATACATCAGAGGGGGACGGCTACACCTTC. It translates to CASSDTSEGDGYTF.

The J gene is TRBJ2-1, the V gene TRBV7-9; 8 nucleotides agree with TRBD2. The CDR3 spans 15 residues. With 1 base clipped from V and 7 bases from J, the junction kept 6 bases outside the gene matches. From germline, CDR1 is SEHNR and CDR2 FQNEAQ (reference sequence). The CDR3 is CASSLGLSGGNEQFF. DNA for the CDR3: TGTGCCAGCAGCTTAGGGCTTTCGGGGGGGAATGAGCAGTTCTTC.

This clonotype was detected only a few times. The V gene is TRBV6-5, the J gene TRBJ1-1; D remains ambiguous. In germline, CDR1 is MNHEY, CDR2 SVGAGI. Trimming took 7 bases from V and 5 from J, leaving 17 bases between them. This CDR3 contains 14 residues. The CDR3 is CASKFDGRRTEAFF. CDR3 sequence (DNA): TGTGCCAGCAAATTCGACGGCAGGAGGACTGAAGCTTTCTTT.

This rearrangement joins TRBV4-3 to TRBJ1-1; 8 bases match TRBD1. The germline gives CDR1 LGHNA, CDR2 YSLEER. V gave up 0 bases and J gave up 4 bases; unmatched junction bases: 10. The CDR3 extends over 17 amino acids. The DNA for the CDR3 is TGCGCCAGCAGCCAAGATGTTCAGGGGGCGAGGGGCACTGAAGCTTTCTTT. Its protein product is CASSQDVQGARGTEAFF.